This T cell receptor (beta chain) was captured by sequencing in a study of OX40 agonist ivuxolimab in advanced cancers. Study details: A male proportion of about 86% was recorded, with mean age approximately 57 years and range about 20 to 85.

The cohort excluded patients with autoimmune disease history or systemic immunosuppression. Study-level findings and limits: Several nonresponders also turned out to have low normalized T-cell clonal expansion.

The protocol was immunoSEQ multiplex PCR, while the TCRdb copy is restricted to in-frame clones and leaves out a portion. This table holds 35,000 to 45,000 clones, about 90% found once. Turning to this clone: Its specificity is not known.

The germline V gene encodes CDR1 MDHEN and CDR2 SYDVKM. This CDR3 is built from 14 residues. The chain joins TRBV28 to TRBJ2-1; the D is unclear. This receptor was taken from an adult with an advanced solid tumor such as melanoma, head and neck, liver or kidney cancer. Material: CD4+ or CD8+ T cells sorted from blood, obtained in a trial of the OX40 agonist ivuxolimab. The CDR3 protein is CASGWDSSYNEQFF. The CDR3 DNA reads as TGTGCTAGTGGATGGGATAGCTCCTACAATGAGCAGTTCTTC.